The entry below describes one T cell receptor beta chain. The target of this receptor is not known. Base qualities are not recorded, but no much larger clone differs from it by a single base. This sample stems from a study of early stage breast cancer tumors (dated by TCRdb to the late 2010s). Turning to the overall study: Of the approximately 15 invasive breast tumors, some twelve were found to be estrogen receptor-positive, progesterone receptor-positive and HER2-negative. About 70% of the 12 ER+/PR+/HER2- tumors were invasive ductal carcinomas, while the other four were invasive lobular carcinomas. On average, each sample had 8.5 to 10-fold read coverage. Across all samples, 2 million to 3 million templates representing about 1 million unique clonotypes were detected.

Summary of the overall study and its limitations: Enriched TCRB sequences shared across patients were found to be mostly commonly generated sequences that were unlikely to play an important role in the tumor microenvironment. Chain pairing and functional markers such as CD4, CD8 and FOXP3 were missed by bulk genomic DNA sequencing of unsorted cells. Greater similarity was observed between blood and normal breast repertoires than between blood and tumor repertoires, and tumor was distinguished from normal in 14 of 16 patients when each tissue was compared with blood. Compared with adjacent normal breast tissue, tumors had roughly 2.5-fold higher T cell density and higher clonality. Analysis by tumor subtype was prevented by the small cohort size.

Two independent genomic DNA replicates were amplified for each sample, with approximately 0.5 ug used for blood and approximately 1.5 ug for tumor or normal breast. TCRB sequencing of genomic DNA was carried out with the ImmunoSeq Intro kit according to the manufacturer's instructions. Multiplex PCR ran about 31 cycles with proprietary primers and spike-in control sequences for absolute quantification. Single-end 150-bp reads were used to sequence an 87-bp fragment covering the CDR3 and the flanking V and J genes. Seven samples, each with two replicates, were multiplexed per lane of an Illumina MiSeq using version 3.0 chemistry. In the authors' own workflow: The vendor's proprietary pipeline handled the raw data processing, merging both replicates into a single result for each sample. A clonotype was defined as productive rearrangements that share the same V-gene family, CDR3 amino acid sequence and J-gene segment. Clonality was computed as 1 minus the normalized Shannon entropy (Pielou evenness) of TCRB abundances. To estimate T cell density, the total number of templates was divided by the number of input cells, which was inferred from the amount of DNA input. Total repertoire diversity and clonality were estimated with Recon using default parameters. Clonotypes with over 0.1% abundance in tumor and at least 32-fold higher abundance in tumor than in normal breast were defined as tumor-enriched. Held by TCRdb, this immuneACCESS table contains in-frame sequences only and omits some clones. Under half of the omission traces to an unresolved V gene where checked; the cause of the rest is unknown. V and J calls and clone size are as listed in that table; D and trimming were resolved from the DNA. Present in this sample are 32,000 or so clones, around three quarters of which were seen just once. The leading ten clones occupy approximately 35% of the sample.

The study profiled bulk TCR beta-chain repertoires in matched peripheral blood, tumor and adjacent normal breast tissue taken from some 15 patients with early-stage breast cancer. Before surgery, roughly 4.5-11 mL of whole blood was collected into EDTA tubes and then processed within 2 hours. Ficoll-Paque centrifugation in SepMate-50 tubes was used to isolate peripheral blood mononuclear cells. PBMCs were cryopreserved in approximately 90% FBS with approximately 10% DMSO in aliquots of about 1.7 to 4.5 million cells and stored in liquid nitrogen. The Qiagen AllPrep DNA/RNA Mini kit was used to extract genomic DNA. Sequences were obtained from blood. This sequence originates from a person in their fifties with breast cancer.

The CDR3 protein: CASSPGFRYTEAFF. DNA sequence: TGTGCCAGCAGCCCGGGATTTAGGTACACTGAAGCTTTCTTT. The chain is assembled from TRBV27 and TRBJ1-1; no D segment can be confidently identified. The junction carries 14 bases between V and J, which are trimmed by 6 bases and 3 bases respectively. CDR1 MNHEY and CDR2 SMNVEV are derived from the germline V gene (reference sequence). From cysteine to phenylalanine, the CDR3 is 14 amino acids long. Kept here is only the CDR3 DNA, which spans 42 bases and is read in frame from base 1.